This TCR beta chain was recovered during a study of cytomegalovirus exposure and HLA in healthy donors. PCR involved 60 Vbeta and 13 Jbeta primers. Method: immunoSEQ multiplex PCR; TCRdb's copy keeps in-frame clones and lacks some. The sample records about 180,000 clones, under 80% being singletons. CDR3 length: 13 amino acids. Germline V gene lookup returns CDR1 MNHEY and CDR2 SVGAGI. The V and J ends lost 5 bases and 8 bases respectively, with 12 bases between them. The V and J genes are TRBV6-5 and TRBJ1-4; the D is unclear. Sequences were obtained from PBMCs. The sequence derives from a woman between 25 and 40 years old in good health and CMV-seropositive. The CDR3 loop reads CASSLRAREKLFF. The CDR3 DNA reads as TGTGCCAGCAGTCTGAGGGCTCGGGAAAAACTGTTTTTT.